This T cell receptor beta chain was obtained from a study of cytomegalovirus exposure and HLA in healthy donors. Primers for the PCR totalled 60 Vbeta and 13 Jbeta. Authors' analysis steps: Later, 65 million to 90 million unique TCR beta chains were counted in an analysis, and approximately 10 million of them were shared. Profiling relied on immunoSEQ multiplex PCR, and the TCRdb table lists in-frame clones only, not all of them. Clone size and the V and J calls come from that table; the DNA yielded D and trimming. This table holds about 130,000 clones, over 70% found once. Details on this clone: As yet, its antigen is unknown.

Overall study results and limits: Listed as cytomegalovirus-associated were 150 to 200 TCR beta chains.

The source material was PBMCs. This TCR was recovered from a middle-aged woman in good health and CMV-seronegative.

CDR3 amino acids: CASSFQRGGEHEQFF. CDR3 nucleotide sequence: TGCGCCAGCAGCTTCCAGCGGGGGGGCGAACATGAGCAGTTCTTC. This chain connects TRBV5-1 to TRBJ2-1; 10 bases match TRBD2. CDR3 length equals 15 residues. Germline CDR1 reads SGHRS; CDR2 reads YFSETQ. Trimming took 2 bases from V and 8 from J; bases not matched to a gene: 7.